One T cell receptor (beta chain) is described in this entry. The antigen is not known. With 7 bases removed from V and 0 bases from J, the gap between germline ends came to 6 bases. This CDR3 region has 11 residues. Germline lookup yields CDR1 SQVTM and CDR2 ANQGSEA. The entry originates in a study of T cell responses to AZD1222 COVID-19 vaccine. General study findings and limits: As reported, nearly half of all spike-specific TCRs target variant regions that are unmutated. Donors were chiefly white British, with a greater number of females, and clonal diversity was perhaps underestimated.

Method: immunoSEQ multiplex PCR; TCRdb's copy keeps in-frame clones and lacks some. The sample holds about 99,000 clones, around 90% seen once. This TCR derives from an adult in good health. The chain uses TRBV29-1 and TRBJ1-2, with D hard to call. The specimen comprised peripheral blood, sampled on day 0 of AZD1222 vaccination. The chain's CDR3 is CSGHTNYGYTF. For the CDR3, the DNA is TGCAGCGGTCATACTAACTATGGCTACACCTTC. The full variable domain, in which reference TRBV29-1 and TRBJ1-2 provide the parts outside the CDR3, is SAVISQKPSRDICQRGTSLTIQCQVDSQVTMMFWYRQQPGQSLTLIATANQGSEATYESGFVIDKFPISRPNLTFSTLTVSNMSPEDSSIYLCSGHTNYGYTFGSGTRLTVV.